This TCR beta chain was sequenced during a study of control samples from healthy donors and cancer patients. The junction had 8 bases not matched to a gene; V was cut back by 8 bases and J by 5 bases. There are 12 residues in the CDR3. Germline-derived CDR1 and CDR2 are SQVTM and ANQGSEA. The table came from immunoSEQ multiplex PCR; TCRdb's copy has only in-frame clones and leaves some out. This repertoire shows hundreds of thousands of clones, 90% found once; its top ten account for over 5.5%. This sequence joins TRBV29-1 and TRBJ2-7; 8 bases are a match to TRBD2. The sequenced sample was PBMCs. The TCR originated in a man aged 40-55 years with head and neck cancer. DNA for the CDR3: TGCAGCTCCGGGACTAGTCCTCACGAGCAGTACTTC. It yields the protein CSSGTSPHEQYF.